A selection of T cell receptor beta chains follows, all from one sample in a study of spatial heterogeneity in lung cancer. TCRdb recomputed calls from the 5' RACE reads with MiXCR, one row per CDR3 protein. The repertoire has 49,000 or so distinct CDR3 sequences, around 11% of them found once; the top ten carry roughly a third. The input for sequencing was PBMCs, taken at follow-up. Every receptor here comes from a male donor with early-stage non-small cell lung cancer. Both conserved end residues are part of each CDR3. The order of the fields is V gene, clone size, J gene, D gene, CDR3 protein, CDR3 DNA. A D gene is named only where the DNA matches it firmly. Not every row has a clone size; where given, it reads once, few, many or a size class.

TRBV20-1	many	TRBJ2-3	-	CSAGPSGTDTQYF	TGCAGTGCTGGTCCCTCTGGCACAGATACGCAGTATTTT
TRBV5-6	many	TRBJ2-6	-	CASSSGLRDGVPGANVLTF	TGTGCCAGCAGCTCTGGACTTCGGGACGGTGTCCCTGGGGCCAACGTCCTGACTTTC
TRBV7-9	few	TRBJ1-1	-	CASSLGGENTEAFF	TGTGCCAGCAGCTTGGGAGGCGAGAACACTGAAGCTTTCTTT
TRBV20-1	many	TRBJ2-2	-	CSAFTSPGELFF	TGCAGTGCATTTACTAGCCCCGGGGAGCTGTTTTTT
TRBV20-1	-	TRBJ2-7	-	CSAPSATGEQYF	TGCAGTGCTCCCTCGGCTACTGGGGAGCAGTACTTC
TRBV5-4	many	TRBJ1-1	-	CASGRGGITEAFF	TGTGCCAGCGGGAGGGGAGGGATCACTGAAGCTTTCTTT
TRBV3-1	many	TRBJ1-1	-	CASTQGTANTEAFF	TGTGCCAGCACGCAAGGGACCGCAAACACTGAAGCTTTCTTT
TRBV4-3	few	TRBJ1-2	-	CASSQDRDIGNSYGYTF	TGCGCCAGCAGCCAAGATCGGGACATCGGTAATAGCTATGGCTACACCTTC
TRBV29-1	many	TRBJ2-6	TRBD1	CSFSRGPGANVLTF	TGCAGCTTTTCCAGGGGGCCTGGGGCCAACGTCCTGACTTTC
TRBV6-2/TRBV6-3	many	TRBJ1-1	-	CASSYLRVSNTEAFF	TGTGCCAGCAGTTACCTCCGCGTCTCGAACACTGAAGCTTTCTTT
TRBV12-3/TRBV12-4	-	TRBJ2-3	TRBD2	CASAPGAGWNTDTQYF	TGTGCCAGCGCCCCGGGAGCGGGATGGAACACAGATACGCAGTATTTT
TRBV4-1	-	TRBJ1-5	-	CASSSTGEQPQHF	TGCGCCAGCAGTTCGACAGGTGAGCAGCCCCAGCATTTT
TRBV2	many	TRBJ1-6	TRBD1	CASAGQLNSPLHF	TGTGCCAGCGCGGGACAGCTGAATTCACCCCTCCACTTT
TRBV12-3/TRBV12-4	few	TRBJ1-4	-	CASRSSSQVEKLFF	TGTGCCAGCAGATCATCCTCCCAGGTTGAAAAACTGTTTTTT
TRBV4-2	many	TRBJ2-7	-	CASSQELSGYEQYF	TGTGCCAGCAGCCAAGAGTTGAGCGGCTACGAGCAGTACTTC
TRBV20-1	few	TRBJ2-5	-	CSARGQLASRETQYF	TGCAGTGCTAGGGGGCAGCTAGCGTCTAGGGAGACCCAGTACTTC
TRBV13	-	TRBJ1-2	TRBD1	CSSRLKGTGDSNYGYTF	TGTTCCAGCAGACTTAAGGGGACAGGCGATTCTAACTATGGCTACACCTTC
TRBV2	few	TRBJ2-7	-	CASGAASYEQYF	TGTGCCAGCGGAGCGGCCTCCTACGAGCAGTACTTC